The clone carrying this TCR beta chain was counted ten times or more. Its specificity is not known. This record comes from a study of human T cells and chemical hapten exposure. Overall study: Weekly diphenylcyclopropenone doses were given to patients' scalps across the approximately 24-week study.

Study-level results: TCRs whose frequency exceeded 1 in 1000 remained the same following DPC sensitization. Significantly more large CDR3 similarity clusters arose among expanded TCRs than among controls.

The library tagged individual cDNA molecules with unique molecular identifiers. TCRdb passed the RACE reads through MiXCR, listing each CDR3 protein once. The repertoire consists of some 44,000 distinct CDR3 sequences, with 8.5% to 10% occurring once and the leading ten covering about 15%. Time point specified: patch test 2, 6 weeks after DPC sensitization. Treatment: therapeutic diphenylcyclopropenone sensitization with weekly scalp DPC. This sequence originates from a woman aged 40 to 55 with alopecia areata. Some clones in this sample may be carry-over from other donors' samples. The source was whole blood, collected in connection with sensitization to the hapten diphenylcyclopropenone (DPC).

The CDR3 sequence is CASSLAGTSGRYNEQFF. The CDR3 DNA is TGTGCCAGCAGTTTAGCTGGGACTAGCGGAAGATACAATGAGCAGTTCTTC. This chain connects TRBV28 to TRBJ2-1; 11 bases are a match to TRBD2. This CDR3 is built from 17 residues. The V gene end was trimmed by 2 bases and the J gene end by 4 bases; junction bases not matched to a gene: 7. Germline CDR1 MDHEN, CDR2 SYDVKM.